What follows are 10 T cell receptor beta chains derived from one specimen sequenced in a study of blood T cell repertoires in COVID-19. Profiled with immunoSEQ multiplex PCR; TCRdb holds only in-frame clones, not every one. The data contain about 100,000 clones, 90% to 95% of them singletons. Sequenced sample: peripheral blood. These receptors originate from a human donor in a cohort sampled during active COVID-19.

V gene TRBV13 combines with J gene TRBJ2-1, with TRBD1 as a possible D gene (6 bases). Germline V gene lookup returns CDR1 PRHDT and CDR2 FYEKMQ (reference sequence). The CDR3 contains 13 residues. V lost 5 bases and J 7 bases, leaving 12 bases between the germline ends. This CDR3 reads CASSPEGQNEQFF. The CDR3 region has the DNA TGTGCCAGCAGCCCAGAAGGACAGAATGAGCAGTTCTTC.

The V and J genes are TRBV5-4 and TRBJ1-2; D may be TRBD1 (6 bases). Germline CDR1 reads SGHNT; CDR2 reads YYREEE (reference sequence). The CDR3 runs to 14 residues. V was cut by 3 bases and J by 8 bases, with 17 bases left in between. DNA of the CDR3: TGTGCCAGCAGCTCGGACAGACTGTTGGGAGGCTACACCTTC. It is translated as CASSSDRLLGGYTF.

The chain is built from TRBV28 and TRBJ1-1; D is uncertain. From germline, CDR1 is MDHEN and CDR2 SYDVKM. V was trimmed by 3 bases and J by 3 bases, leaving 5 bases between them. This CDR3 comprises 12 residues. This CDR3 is CASSFADTEAFF. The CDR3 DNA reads TGTGCCAGCAGTTTTGCAGACACTGAAGCTTTCTTT.

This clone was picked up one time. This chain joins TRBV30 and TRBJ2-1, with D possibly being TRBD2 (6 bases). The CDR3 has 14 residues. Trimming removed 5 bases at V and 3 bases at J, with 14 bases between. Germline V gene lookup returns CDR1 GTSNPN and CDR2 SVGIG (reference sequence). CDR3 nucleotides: TGTGCCTGGGGGGGACTTTCTGGCTACAATGAGCAGTTCTTC. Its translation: CAWGGLSGYNEQFF.

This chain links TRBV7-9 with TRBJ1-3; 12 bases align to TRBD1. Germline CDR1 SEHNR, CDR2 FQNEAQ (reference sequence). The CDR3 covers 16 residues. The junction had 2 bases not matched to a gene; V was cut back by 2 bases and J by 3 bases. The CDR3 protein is CASSLWDRGLGNTIYF. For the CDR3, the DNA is TGTGCCAGCAGCTTATGGGACAGGGGGCTTGGAAACACCATATATTTT.

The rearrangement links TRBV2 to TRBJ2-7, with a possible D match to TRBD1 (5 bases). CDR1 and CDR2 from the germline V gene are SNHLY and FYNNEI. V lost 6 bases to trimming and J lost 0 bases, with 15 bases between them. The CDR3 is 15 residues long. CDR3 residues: CASSVGAASSYEQYF. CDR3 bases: TGTGCCAGCAGCGTAGGGGCGGCCAGCTCCTACGAGCAGTACTTC.

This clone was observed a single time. CDR3 protein: CASSLSVGAEAFF. The CDR3 coding sequence is TGTGCCAGCAGCCTCAGCGTTGGAGCTGAAGCTTTCTTT. V is TRBV9 and J is TRBJ1-1; no reliable D call. The CDR3 runs to 13 residues. Germline CDR1 SGDLS, CDR2 YYNGEE. Trimming stripped 4 bases from V and 6 bases from J, with 13 bases between.

The CDR3 DNA reads as TGCGCCAGCAGCTTGACGGGGACTAGCGTCCAGAACTCTGGGGCCAACGTCCTGACTTTC. This encodes CASSLTGTSVQNSGANVLTF. The chain carries TRBV5-1 and TRBJ2-6; 10 nucleotides match TRBD2. From germline, CDR1 is SGHRS and CDR2 YFSETQ. The J segment lost 0 bases and the V segment lost 1 base, leaving 10 bases of the junction unmatched. The CDR3 loop spans 20 amino acids.

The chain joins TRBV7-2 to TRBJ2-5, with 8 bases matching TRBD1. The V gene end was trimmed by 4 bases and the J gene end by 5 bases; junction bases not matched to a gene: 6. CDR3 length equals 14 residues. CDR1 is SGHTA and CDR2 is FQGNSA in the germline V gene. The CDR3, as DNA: TGTGCCAGCAGCTGGGGACAGGCATACGAGACCCAGTACTTC. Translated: CASSWGQAYETQYF.

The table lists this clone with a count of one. The CDR3 reads CAWSASGGFTDTQYF. For the CDR3, the DNA is TGTGCCTGGAGTGCTAGCGGGGGCTTCACAGATACGCAGTATTTT. The chain is built from TRBV30 and TRBJ2-3; 10 bases map to TRBD2. The V and J ends lost 1 base and 2 bases, in that order; junction bases with no gene match: 3. This CDR3 spans 15 amino acids. Germline V gene lookup returns CDR1 GTSNPN and CDR2 SVGIG (reference sequence).